Following are 16 T cell receptor beta chains from one sample sequenced in a study of T cell responses to AZD1222 COVID-19 vaccine. Data came from immunoSEQ multiplex PCR; TCRdb stores just in-frame clones and leaves some out. Of roughly 91,000 clones in the sample, 87% were seen once. The sample in question was peripheral blood, obtained on day 0 of AZD1222 vaccination. Receptor source: an adult in good health.

This chain uses TRBV5-5 with TRBJ2-3, with D maybe TRBD2 (5 bases). Germline loops: CDR1 SGHKS, CDR2 YYEKEE (reference sequence). The CDR3 extends over 13 amino acids. V lost 4 bases to trimming and J lost 7 bases, with 13 bases between them. The CDR3 nucleotides read TGTGCCAGCAGCGGCTTAGCGATTAATACGCAGTATTTT. Translation: CASSGLAINTQYF.

This chain connects TRBV6-1 to TRBJ1-6, with D possibly matching TRBD1 (6 bases). The germline V and J ends were trimmed by 2 bases and 9 bases, with 11 bases remaining between them. The germline CDR1 and CDR2 sequences are MNHNS and SASEGT. The CDR3 length is 14 residues. DNA for the CDR3: TGTGCCAGCAGTGAATCTAGGGGGAGTTCACCCCTCCACTTT. It is translated as CASSESRGSSPLHF.

This chain uses TRBV25-1 with TRBJ2-5, with TRBD1 identical over 7 bases. V lost 7 bases to trimming and J lost 3 bases; unmatched junction nucleotides: 5. The CDR3 consists of 13 residues. Germline lookup yields CDR1 MGHDK and CDR2 SYGVNS. The DNA of the CDR3 is TGTGCCAGCAAAGGGACAGAGGAAGAGACCCAGTACTTC. Translation gives CASKGTEEETQYF.

Only a few counts were recorded for this clone. The CDR3 DNA reads TGTGCCAGCAGCCCCTCCCGGGACATCGTATCCTACGAGCAGTACGTC. This gives the protein CASSPSRDIVSYEQYV. The chain links TRBV5-6 to TRBJ2-7; D possibly corresponds to TRBD1 (6 bases). Per the germline V gene, CDR1 is SGHDT and CDR2 is YYEEEE. Trimming took 4 bases from V and 1 from J, leaving 18 bases between them. The CDR3 is 16 residues long.

The rearrangement joins TRBV9 to TRBJ2-7, with D possibly being TRBD2 (5 bases). The germline gives CDR1 SGDLS, CDR2 YYNGEE. CDR3 length equals 14 residues. Trimming stripped 3 bases from V and 3 bases from J, with 13 bases between. The CDR3 DNA is TGTGCCAGCAGCGCCAGCAGCGGTGACTACGAGCAGTACTTC. This codes for CASSASSGDYEQYF.

The chain employs TRBV11-2 and TRBJ2-5, with a tentative D call TRBD2 (6 bases). From germline, CDR1 is SGHAT and CDR2 FQNNGV. The germline V and J ends were trimmed by 4 bases and 5 bases, with 17 bases remaining between them. The CDR3 is 15 residues long. The CDR3 region is CASSSQAGGLETQYF. CDR3 DNA: TGTGCCAGCAGCTCACAAGCGGGCGGTCTTGAGACCCAGTACTTC. The entire variable domain, with the rest obtained from reference TRBV11-2 and TRBJ2-5, is as follows: EAGVAQSPRYKIIEKRQSVAFWCNPISGHATLYWYQQILGQGPKLLIQFQNNGVVDDSQLPKDRFSAERLKGVDSTLKIQPAKLEDSAVYLCASSSQAGGLETQYFGPGTRLLVL.

The chain has TRBV5-4 and TRBJ1-2; weak D call: TRBD1 (5 bases). Germline-derived CDR1 and CDR2 are SGHNT and YYREEE (reference sequence). Deletions cut 0 bases from V and 10 bases from J, with 10 bases between. The CDR3 runs to 12 residues. CDR3 coding DNA: TGTGCCAGCAGCTTGGACGGGGCCGACTACACCTTC. Protein: CASSLDGADYTF.

This sequence joins TRBV6-5 and TRBJ2-5; 7 nucleotides match TRBD1. CDR3 length: 15 residues. Germline values: CDR1 MNHEY, CDR2 SVGAGI. J lost 5 bases, V lost 6 bases, and 12 bases had no gene match. The CDR3 region has the DNA TGTGCCAGCAGGCCCCCGGGACAGCTGGGGGAGACCCAGTACTTC. Protein: CASRPPGQLGETQYF.

The chain uses TRBV7-2 and TRBJ1-2; D gene uncertain. CDR1 and CDR2 from the germline V gene are SGHTA and FQGNSA. Trimming cost V 8 bases and J 4 bases, with 17 bases left between them. The CDR3 has 14 residues. This CDR3 is CASEQTTSPYGYTF. CDR3 nucleotides: TGTGCCAGCGAACAGACCACTAGCCCCTATGGCTACACCTTC.

V is TRBV3-1 (or the pseudogene TRBV3-2) and J is TRBJ1-5; D might be TRBD1 (6 bases). This CDR3 region has 14 residues. V was pared by 5 bases and J by 4 bases, with 12 bases between. Germline CDR1 and CDR2: LGHDT and YNNKEL (reference sequence). Here the CDR3 reads CASSSGQLNQPQHF. The CDR3 region has the DNA TGTGCCAGCAGCTCAGGACAGTTAAATCAGCCCCAGCATTTT.

The rearrangement links TRBV19 to TRBJ1-4; 9 nucleotides match TRBD1. Germline assignment: CDR1 LNHDA and CDR2 SQIVND (reference sequence). J lost 6 bases, V lost 6 bases, and 2 bases had no gene match. The CDR3 consists of 13 residues. The CDR3 region is CASRGQGDEKLFF. The CDR3 bases are TGTGCCAGTAGGGGACAGGGTGATGAAAAACTGTTTTTT.

The chain combines TRBV7-8 with TRBJ2-2; D not resolved. CDR1 and CDR2 from the germline V gene are SGHVS and FQNEAQ. The CDR3 is 14 residues long. Trimming cost V 1 base and J 4 bases, with 7 bases left between them. The CDR3: CASSLEAGTGELFF. CDR3 in DNA: TGTGCCAGCAGCTTAGAGGCCGGCACCGGGGAGCTGTTTTTT. Full variable domain (remainder filled in from reference TRBV7-8 and TRBJ2-2): GAGVSQSPRYKVAKRGQDVALRCDPISGHVSLFWYQQALGQGPEFLTYFQNEAQLDKSGLPSDRFFAERPEGSVSTLKIQRTQQEDSAVYLCASSLEAGTGELFFGEGSRLTVL.

This chain joins TRBV30 and TRBJ2-1; tentatively, D is TRBD2 (6 bases). CDR3 size: 13 residues. From germline, CDR1 is GTSNPN and CDR2 SVGIG (reference sequence). V dropped 2 bases and J dropped 6 bases, with 11 bases sitting between them. DNA of the CDR3: TGTGCCTGGAGTAGCGGGTTGGGCAATGAGCAGTTCTTC. It codes for CAWSSGLGNEQFF.

The V call is TRBV11-3, the J call TRBJ2-2; D not resolved. The CDR3 spans 17 residues. V was shortened by 1 base and J by 3 bases, with 15 bases between the two germline ends. Germline assignment: CDR1 SGHNT and CDR2 YENEEA. The DNA for the CDR3 is TGTGCCAGCAGCTTAGTTCCGTCCTCGGCTCACACCGGGGAGCTGTTTTTT. It yields the protein CASSLVPSSAHTGELFF.

The chain is built from TRBV7-9 and TRBJ1-5, with D possibly matching TRBD1 (5 bases). Trimming shortened V by 5 bases and J by 0 bases, and 11 bases separated the two germline ends. The CDR3 contains 15 residues. Germline-derived CDR1 and CDR2 are SEHNR and FQNEAQ (reference sequence). This CDR3 is CASSPRGNSNQPQHF. The DNA for the CDR3 is TGTGCCAGCAGCCCCCGGGGGAATAGCAATCAGCCCCAGCATTTT.

This clone has only one observation. V gene TRBV14 combines with J gene TRBJ1-3; D is uncertain. Deletions cut 2 bases from V and 1 base from J, with 9 bases between. CDR3 length: 15 residues. Germline loops: CDR1 SGHDN, CDR2 FVKESK. Written as DNA, the CDR3 is TGTGCCAGCAGCCAATCCTTACGATCTGGAAACACCATATATTTT. It specifies CASSQSLRSGNTIYF.